This is a list of T cell receptor beta chains from one sample in a study of blood T cells in healthy people across ages. TCRdb itself ran the 5' RACE reads through MiXCR, one entry per CDR3 protein. There are about 540,000 distinct CDR3 sequences in the sample; nearly 25% occur only once, and 8.7% lies in the top ten. A further study also used this sample, focusing on T cells of mothers and their children.

The material sequenced was blood. These receptors originate from a boy aged 5-17 years in good health. Each CDR3 is given with its conserved first and last residue. A D gene is named only where the DNA matches it firmly. Part of the rows lack a size; the others show once, few, many or a class for expanded clones.

v_call	clone_size	d_call	j_call	cdr3_nt	cdr3_aa
TRBV15	few	-	TRBJ2-5	TGTGCCACCAGCAGAGATTTGTGGATGGAGGGGGACCAAGAAACCCAGTACTTC	CATSRDLWMEGDQETQYF
TRBV3-1	-	-	TRBJ1-4	TGTGCCAGCAGCCCTGGAACGGGACTGTTTTTT	CASSPGTGLFF
TRBV29-1	few	-	TRBJ1-4	TGCAGCGCAAAAGGGATGACTAATGAAAAACTGTTTTTT	CSAKGMTNEKLFF
TRBV7-9	-	-	TRBJ2-6	TGTGCCAGCAGCTTGGGGCTAGCTCGCTCTGGGGCCAACGTCCTGACTTTC	CASSLGLARSGANVLTF
TRBV12-3/TRBV12-4	-	-	TRBJ2-6	TGTGCCAGCAGGTCTCAGGCCCTCTGGGCCAACGTCCTGACTTTC	CASRSQALWANVLTF
TRBV20-1	few	TRBD1	TRBJ2-5	TGCAGTGCTGGACAGGGGTTCGAGACCCAGTACTTC	CSAGQGFETQYF
TRBV20-1	-	TRBD2	TRBJ2-7	TGCAGTGCTGGCACCGGTAGCGGGAGAAACTACGAGCAGTACTTC	CSAGTGSGRNYEQYF
TRBV5-1	-	-	TRBJ2-7	TGCGCCAGCAGCTTGAAACACCCTGGTGAGGGCGAGCAGTACTTC	CASSLKHPGEGEQYF
TRBV7-9	few	-	TRBJ2-5	TGTGCCAGCAGCCCACCCGGGGTAATGGAGACCCAGTACTTC	CASSPPGVMETQYF
TRBV7-3	-	-	TRBJ1-1	TGTGCCAGCAGCCGCCTTCCGGGACCCCAGGAGGAAGCTTTCTTT	CASSRLPGPQEEAFF
TRBV10-3	few	-	TRBJ2-1	TGTGCCATCATGGCCCCCCGTTCAGCCTACAATGAGCAGTTCTTC	CAIMAPRSAYNEQFF
TRBV10-3	-	TRBD1	TRBJ2-2	TGTGCCATCAGTGGAGGGGGCAAGAACACCGGGGAGCTGTTTTTT	CAISGGGKNTGELFF